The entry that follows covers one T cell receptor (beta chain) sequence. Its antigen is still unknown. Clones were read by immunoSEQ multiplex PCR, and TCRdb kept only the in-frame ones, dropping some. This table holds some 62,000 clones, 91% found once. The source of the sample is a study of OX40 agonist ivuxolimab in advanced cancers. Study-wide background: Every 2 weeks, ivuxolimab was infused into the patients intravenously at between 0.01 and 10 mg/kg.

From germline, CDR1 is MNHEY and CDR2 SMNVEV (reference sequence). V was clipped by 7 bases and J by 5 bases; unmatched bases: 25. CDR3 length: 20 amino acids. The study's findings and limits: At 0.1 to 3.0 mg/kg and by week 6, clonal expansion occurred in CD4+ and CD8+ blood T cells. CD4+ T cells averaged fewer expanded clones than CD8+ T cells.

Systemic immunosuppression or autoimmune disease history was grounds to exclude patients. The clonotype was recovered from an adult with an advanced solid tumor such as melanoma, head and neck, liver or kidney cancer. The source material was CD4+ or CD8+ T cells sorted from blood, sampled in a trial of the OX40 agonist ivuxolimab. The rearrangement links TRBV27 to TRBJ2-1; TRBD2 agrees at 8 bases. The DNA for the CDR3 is TGTGCCAGCAACCCGACGGGGCAGGGGCGAAGCGGGAGTCTCGACAATGAGCAGTTCTTC. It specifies CASNPTGQGRSGSLDNEQFF.